This section outlines one T cell receptor (beta chain) sequence together with its context. The antigen is unknown. Treatment denoted: roughly 18 received Ad26.COV2.S at low or high dose, single or two shots; several received placebo; per-sample allocation not given. Sampling happened 63 days after the first vaccine or placebo injection. As its vector, the vaccine had Ad26, which expressed Wuhan-strain SARS-CoV-2 spike. V dropped 5 bases and J dropped 4 bases, with 11 bases sitting between them. This CDR3 spans 13 amino acids. Germline CDR1 SNHLY, CDR2 FYNNEI. Clones were read by immunoSEQ multiplex PCR, and TCRdb kept only the in-frame ones, dropping some. The sample carries roughly 500,000 clones, roughly 85% recorded once. This specimen belongs to a study of Ad26.COV2.S vaccination and SARS-CoV-2 variants. Study-wide results and limits: Recipients of vaccine and of placebo showed similar breadth of their non-spike TCR repertoires.

J is TRBJ1-2 and V is TRBV2, with D possibly TRBD1 on 6 matching bases. The sequenced sample was peripheral blood, obtained in a trial of Ad26.COV2.S vaccine versus placebo. The source of this sequence is a person between 18 and 59 years old who received the Ad26.COV2.S COVID-19 vaccine or a placebo. CDR3: CASSTRGAYGYTF. In nucleotides, the CDR3 is TGTGCCAGCAGTACCCGGGGGGCCTATGGCTACACCTTC.